Below are 2 T cell receptor beta chains sequenced from a single sample in a study of neurological immune-mediated disorders. TCRdb analysed the 5' RACE reads with MiXCR anew, one entry per CDR3 protein. Of 35,000 to 45,000 distinct CDR3 sequences in the sample, 11% were seen once. The specimen sequenced was CD4+ T cells from blood. The receptors were gathered from a woman aged 30 to 39 with HTLV-1-associated myelopathy (HAM/TSP).

In its sample, this clonotype was seen many times. The genes are TRBV5-1 and TRBJ1-2; 8 bases fit TRBD1. Looked up from germline, CDR1 is SGHRS and CDR2 is YFSETQ. Losses at the gene ends were 2 bases for V and 2 bases for J; bases not matched to a gene: 5. The CDR3 spans 15 residues. In DNA, the CDR3 is TGCGCCAGCAGCTTCGGACAGGGAATAAACTATGGCTACACCTTC. Amino acids: CASSFGQGINYGYTF.

In its sample, this clonotype was seen many times. The J gene is TRBJ2-3, the V gene TRBV24-1, with 9 bases matching TRBD2. The CDR3 is made up of 19 amino acids. Losses at the gene ends were 6 bases for V and 0 bases for J; bases not matched to a gene: 15. From germline, CDR1 is KGHDR and CDR2 SFDVKD. The CDR3 reads CATSPGLAGSGPSTDTQYF. The CDR3 region has the DNA TGTGCCACCAGTCCGGGGCTAGCGGGGAGTGGGCCAAGCACAGATACGCAGTATTTT.